The next 27 T cell receptor beta chains were all read from a single sample in a study of cytomegalovirus exposure and HLA in healthy donors. The PCR made use of 60 Vbeta and 13 Jbeta primers. Sequenced by immunoSEQ multiplex PCR; TCRdb stores in-frame clones only, minus some. The sample contains about 180,000 clones, 82% of which appear only once. Sequencing input: PBMCs. Every receptor here comes from a man aged 35-49 years in good health and CMV-seronegative.

The CDR3 here is CAWTGNSNQPQHF. The CDR3 DNA follows: TGTGCCTGGACAGGGAATAGCAATCAGCCCCAGCATTTT. This sequence joins TRBV30 and TRBJ1-5; D is possibly TRBD1 (5 bases). The CDR3 covers 13 residues. From germline, CDR1 is GTSNPN and CDR2 SVGIG (reference sequence). Trimming left V 4 bases short and J 0 bases short, with 7 bases between.

V and J are TRBV30 and TRBJ2-7, with TRBD2 identical over 8 bases. CDR3 length: 13 residues. V trimming: 5 bases; J trimming: 7 bases; junction bases outside the gene matches: 10. CDR1 is GTSNPN and CDR2 is SVGIG in the germline V gene (reference sequence). Here the CDR3 DNA reads TGTGCCTGGGATTATCCCGGGAGGGTAGAGCAGTACTTC. Protein: CAWDYPGRVEQYF.

This clone was seen only a few times. The chain carries TRBV6-1 and TRBJ2-5; 13 bases line up with TRBD2. This CDR3 has 16 residues. Germline trimming cut 1 base from V and 3 bases from J; bases unmatched to any gene: 2. Germline CDR1 reads MNHNS; CDR2 reads SASEGT. This chain's CDR3 is CASSEGLAGGEETQYF. The CDR3, as DNA: TGTGCCAGCAGTGAAGGACTAGCGGGGGGTGAAGAGACCCAGTACTTC.

V usage is TRBV11-1 and J usage is TRBJ2-7, with D perhaps matching TRBD1 (5 bases). Germline lookup yields CDR1 SGHAT and CDR2 FQDESV (reference sequence). V lost 3 bases and J 5 bases, leaving 8 bases between the germline ends. This CDR3 is 12 amino acids long. The CDR3 coding sequence is TGTGCCAGCAGCTTCGACAGTAACGAGCAGTACTTC. Residues: CASSFDSNEQYF.

This clone was found once. The junction departs from germline at one end; a sequencing error may be responsible. This chain connects TRBV28 to TRBJ1-2; 9 positions agree with TRBD1. CDR1 is MDHEN and CDR2 is SYDVKM in the germline V gene. The CDR3 spans 15 residues. The CDR3 DNA follows: TGTGCCGGCAGTGTGACAGGGGGAGCTAACTATGGCTACACCTTC. Translating gives CAGSVTGGANYGYTF.

The chain carries TRBV7-9 and TRBJ2-5; D is possibly TRBD1 (6 bases). Germline V gives CDR1 SEHNR, CDR2 FQNEAQ (reference sequence). Trimming removed 5 bases at V and 1 base at J, with 14 bases between. CDR3 length: 15 amino acids. This CDR3 reads CASSLPRTAQETQYF. CDR3 bases: TGTGCCAGCAGCCTTCCCAGGACAGCCCAAGAGACCCAGTACTTC.

The chain joins TRBV4-2 to TRBJ2-5; maybe TRBD1 (6 bases). Germline CDR1 is LGHNA and CDR2 is YNFKEQ. The V end lost 5 bases, the J end lost 2 bases, and 15 bases lay between the germline ends. The CDR3 spans 15 residues. The CDR3, as DNA: TGTGCCAGCAGCTTACCACAGGGACGGCAAGAGACCCAGTACTTC. This translates into CASSLPQGRQETQYF.

The chain uses TRBV9 and TRBJ2-1, with TRBD2 identical over 8 bases. The CDR3 has 15 amino acids. J lost 7 bases, V lost 4 bases, and 10 bases had no gene match. From germline, CDR1 is SGDLS and CDR2 YYNGEE. CDR3 residues: CASSPGRALRNEQFF. In nucleotides, the CDR3 is TGTGCCAGCAGCCCCGGGAGGGCGCTTCGGAATGAGCAGTTCTTC.

This chain links TRBV11-2 with TRBJ2-3, with 12 bases aligning to TRBD2. The CDR3 extends over 18 amino acids. Germline V gene data show CDR1 as SGHAT and CDR2 as FQNNGV. The V and J ends lost 1 base and 4 bases, in that order; junction bases with no gene match: 9. The CDR3 DNA reads TGTGCCAGCAGCTTAGCGACTAGCGGGAGCGGTCTGGCAGATACGCAGTATTTT. Amino acids: CASSLATSGSGLADTQYF.

The chain employs TRBV5-4 and TRBJ1-6; a weak D match, TRBD1 (5 bases). CDR1 is SGHNT and CDR2 is YYREEE in the germline V gene (reference sequence). This CDR3 comprises 14 residues. Trimming pared 7 bases from V and 8 bases from J, leaving 16 bases between. The CDR3 spells CASGLQGVDSPLHF. CDR3 nucleotide sequence: TGTGCCAGCGGATTGCAGGGCGTGGATTCACCCCTCCACTTT.

CDR3 sequence reads: CASSFVRTSGTDTQYF. Here the CDR3 DNA reads TGTGCCAGCAGCTTTGTTCGGACTAGCGGCACAGATACGCAGTATTTT. This chain uses TRBV7-2 with TRBJ2-3; 9 bases map to TRBD2. CDR3 size: 16 residues. CDR1 is SGHTA, CDR2 FQGNSA, per germline. J was trimmed by 1 base and V by 3 bases; bases with no gene match: 5.

CDR3 in DNA: TGTGCCAGCAGCTTGGTTACAGGGGACACTGAAGCTTTCTTT. It translates to CASSLVTGDTEAFF. The chain recombines TRBV5-4 with TRBJ1-1, with 7 bases matching TRBD1. Losses at the gene ends were 0 bases for V and 3 bases for J; bases not matched to a gene: 2. The CDR3 is 14 residues long. CDR1 is SGHNT, CDR2 YYREEE, per germline (reference sequence).

The chain is built from TRBV5-1 and TRBJ1-1; D is undetermined. Trimming took off 0 bases at V and 4 bases at J, with 7 bases between the two ends. This CDR3 comprises 13 residues. The germline gives CDR1 SGHRS, CDR2 YFSETQ. CDR3 region: CASSLGSGTEAFF. In DNA, the CDR3 is TGCGCCAGCAGCTTGGGGTCGGGCACTGAAGCTTTCTTT.

This rearrangement joins TRBV9 to TRBJ2-1; 7 positions agree with TRBD2. The J segment lost 6 bases and the V segment lost 2 bases, leaving 8 bases of the junction unmatched. This CDR3 comprises 15 residues. Looked up from germline, CDR1 is SGDLS and CDR2 is YYNGEE. DNA for the CDR3: TGTGCCAGCAGCGTCGGAGCGGGGATCTTCAATGAGCAGTTCTTC. Translation: CASSVGAGIFNEQFF.

The rearrangement joins TRBV14 to TRBJ1-1, with 9 positions matching TRBD1. In germline, CDR1 is SGHDN, CDR2 FVKESK. J lost 3 bases, V lost 6 bases, and 5 bases had no gene match. The CDR3 loop spans 14 amino acids. The CDR3 is CASRLQGAYTEAFF. As DNA, the CDR3 is TGTGCCAGCAGGTTACAGGGGGCCTACACTGAAGCTTTCTTT. The complete variable domain, with remaining parts taken from reference TRBV14 and TRBJ1-1, reads EAGVTQFPSHSVIEKGQTVTLRCDPISGHDNLYWYRRVMGKEIKFLLHFVKESKQDESGMPNNRFLAERTGGTYSTLKVQPAELEDSGVYFCASRLQGAYTEAFFGQGTRLTVV.

This clone was seen just once. The rearrangement links TRBV6-1 to TRBJ1-4, with D uncertain. CDR1 and CDR2 (germline): MNHNS, SASEGT. Trimming removed 0 bases at V and 8 bases at J, with 13 bases between. The CDR3 is 15 residues long. This CDR3 reads CASSEAWREGEKLFF. As DNA, the CDR3 is TGTGCCAGCAGTGAAGCGTGGAGGGAGGGAGAAAAACTGTTTTTT.

This chain joins TRBV11-3 and TRBJ2-4; D remains ambiguous. V gave up 1 base and J gave up 5 bases, with 6 bases separating them. The CDR3 has 13 residues. Germline V gene data show CDR1 as SGHNT and CDR2 as YENEEA. The CDR3 coding sequence is TGTGCCAGCAGCTTAGCGCAGGAAAACATTCAGTACTTC. It codes for CASSLAQENIQYF.

This rearrangement joins TRBV19 to TRBJ2-1; a weak D match, TRBD1 (6 bases). The CDR3 length is 15 residues. Germline assignment: CDR1 LNHDA and CDR2 SQIVND (reference sequence). Trimming stripped 4 bases from V and 8 bases from J, with 18 bases between. In DNA, the CDR3 is TGTGCCAGTAGTAACAGGGAAGACGGTAAAGATGAGCAGTTCTTC. Translated: CASSNREDGKDEQFF.

The rearrangement uses TRBV5-4 and TRBJ1-1, with D possibly matching TRBD1 (6 bases). V shed 5 bases and J shed 12 bases, with 14 bases lying between them. The CDR3 runs to 11 residues. Per the germline V gene, CDR1 is SGHNT and CDR2 is YYREEE (reference sequence). This chain's CDR3 is CASREQGRTFF. In DNA form, the CDR3 reads TGTGCCAGCAGGGAACAGGGTAGAACTTTCTTT.

The rearrangement joins TRBV9 to TRBJ1-1; D is unresolved. Trimming left V 4 bases short and J 2 bases short, with 9 bases between. This CDR3 is 13 amino acids long. Looked up from germline, CDR1 is SGDLS and CDR2 is YYNGEE. CDR3 region: CASSSRPNTEAFF. The CDR3 DNA is TGTGCCAGCAGCTCGCGTCCTAACACTGAAGCTTTCTTT.

In its sample, this clone was seen a few times. This rearrangement joins TRBV18 to TRBJ2-3; D unclear. The V gene's germline CDR1 is KGHSH and CDR2 LQKENI. Deletions cut 2 bases from V and 2 bases from J, with 11 bases between. This CDR3 comprises 15 residues. In DNA, the CDR3 is TGTGCCAGCTCACCATCCATCAGGAACACAGATACGCAGTATTTT. It codes for CASSPSIRNTDTQYF.

The chain carries TRBV4-3 and TRBJ2-1; D unresolved. The CDR3 totals 12 residues. Germline assignment: CDR1 LGHNA and CDR2 YSLEER. The ends were cut back, 2 bases at V and 8 bases at J, with 7 bases in the middle. The CDR3 region has the DNA TGCGCCAGCAGCCAACCAGGATATGAGCAGTTCTTC. Its translation: CASSQPGYEQFF.

The chain uses TRBV15 and TRBJ2-7, with a possible D match to TRBD2 (6 bases). V lost 0 bases and J 0 bases, leaving 9 bases between the germline ends. Germline values: CDR1 LNHNV, CDR2 YYDKDF (reference sequence). The CDR3 is made up of 15 amino acids. The CDR3 here is CATSRDGGTSYEQYF. In nucleotides, the CDR3 is TGTGCCACCAGCAGAGATGGAGGGACCTCCTACGAGCAGTACTTC.

This chain connects TRBV11-2 to TRBJ2-7; 9 bases are a match to TRBD1. V gave up 3 bases and J gave up 5 bases; unmatched junction bases: 8. Germline CDR1 reads SGHAT; CDR2 reads FQNNGV. This CDR3 region has 15 residues. The CDR3 region is CASSFRDRARDEQYF. As DNA, the CDR3 is TGTGCCAGCAGCTTCCGGGACAGGGCGCGGGACGAGCAGTACTTC.

This clone was counted a single time. The CDR3 sequence is CASPDRGGNQPQHF. The CDR3, as DNA: TGTGCCAGTCCCGACAGGGGTGGCAATCAGCCCCAGCATTTT. The chain recombines TRBV19 with TRBJ1-5; 8 bases match TRBD1. Germline loops: CDR1 LNHDA, CDR2 SQIVND (reference sequence). The CDR3 contains 14 residues. V was clipped by 8 bases and J by 2 bases; unmatched bases: 5.

The V gene is TRBV28, the J gene TRBJ1-1; 12 bases fit TRBD1. CDR3 length: 15 residues. Trimming cost V 7 bases and J 4 bases; bases outside gene matches: 7. CDR1 is MDHEN, CDR2 SYDVKM, per germline. DNA for the CDR3: TGTGCCAGCAACGTCCCGGGACAGGGGGCCACTGAAGCTTTCTTT. Translating gives CASNVPGQGATEAFF.

The rearrangement links TRBV7-6 to TRBJ2-3; 11 nucleotides agree with TRBD2. Germline assignment: CDR1 SGHVS and CDR2 FNYEAQ. The CDR3 loop spans 16 amino acids. J lost 2 bases, V lost 4 bases, and 5 bases had no gene match. The CDR3 coding sequence is TGTGCCAGCAGCTCTAGCGGGGGGCCGAACACAGATACGCAGTATTTT. Protein product: CASSSSGGPNTDTQYF.